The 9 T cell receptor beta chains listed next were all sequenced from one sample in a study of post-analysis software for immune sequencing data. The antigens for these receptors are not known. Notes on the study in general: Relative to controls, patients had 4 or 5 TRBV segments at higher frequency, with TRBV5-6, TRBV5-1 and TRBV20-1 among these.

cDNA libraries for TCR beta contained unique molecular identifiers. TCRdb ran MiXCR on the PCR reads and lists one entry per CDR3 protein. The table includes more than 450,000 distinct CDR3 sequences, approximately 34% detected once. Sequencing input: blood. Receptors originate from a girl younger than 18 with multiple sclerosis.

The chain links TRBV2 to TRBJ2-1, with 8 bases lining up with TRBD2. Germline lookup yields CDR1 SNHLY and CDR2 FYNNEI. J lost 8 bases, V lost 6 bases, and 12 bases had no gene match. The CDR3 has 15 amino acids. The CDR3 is CASRKGTRSRDEQFF. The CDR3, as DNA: TGTGCCAGCAGAAAAGGGACTAGAAGTCGTGATGAGCAGTTCTTC.

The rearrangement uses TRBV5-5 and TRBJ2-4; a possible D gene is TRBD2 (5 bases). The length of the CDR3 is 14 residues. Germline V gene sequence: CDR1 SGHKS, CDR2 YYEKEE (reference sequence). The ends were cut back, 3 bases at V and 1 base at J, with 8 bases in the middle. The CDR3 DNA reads TGTGCCAGCAGCTCCGGACTCGCCAAAAACATTCAGTACTTC. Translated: CASSSGLAKNIQYF.

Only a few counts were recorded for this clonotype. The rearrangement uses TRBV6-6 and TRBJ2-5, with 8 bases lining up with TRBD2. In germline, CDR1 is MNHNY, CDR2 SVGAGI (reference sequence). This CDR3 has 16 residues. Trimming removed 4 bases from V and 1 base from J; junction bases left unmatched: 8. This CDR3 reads CASSLGAGGFQETQYF. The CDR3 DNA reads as TGTGCCAGCAGTTTGGGTGCGGGGGGCTTCCAAGAGACCCAGTACTTC.

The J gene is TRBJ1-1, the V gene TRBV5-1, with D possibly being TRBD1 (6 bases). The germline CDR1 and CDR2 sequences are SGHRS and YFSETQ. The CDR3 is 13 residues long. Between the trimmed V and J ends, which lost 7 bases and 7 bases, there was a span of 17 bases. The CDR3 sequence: CASGLAGADEAFF. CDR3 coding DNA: TGCGCCAGCGGTCTGGCAGGGGCGGATGAAGCTTTCTTT. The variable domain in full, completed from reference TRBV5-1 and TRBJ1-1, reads KAGVTQTPRYLIKTRGQQVTLSCSPISGHRSVSWYQQTPGQGLQFLFEYFSETQRNKGNFPGRFSGRQFSNSRSEMNVSTLELGDSALYLCASGLAGADEAFFGQGTRLTVV.

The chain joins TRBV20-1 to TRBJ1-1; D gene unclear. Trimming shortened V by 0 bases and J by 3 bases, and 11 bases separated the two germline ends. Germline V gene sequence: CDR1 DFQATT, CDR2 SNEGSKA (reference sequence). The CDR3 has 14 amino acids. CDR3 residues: CSARDAGTDTEAFF. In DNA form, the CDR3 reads TGCAGTGCTAGAGATGCGGGAACGGACACTGAAGCTTTCTTT.

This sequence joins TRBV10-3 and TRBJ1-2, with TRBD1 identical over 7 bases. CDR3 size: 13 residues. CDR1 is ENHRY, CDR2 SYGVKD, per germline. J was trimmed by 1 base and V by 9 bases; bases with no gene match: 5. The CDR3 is CAMMDRSNYGYTF. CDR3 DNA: TGTGCCATGATGGACAGGAGTAACTATGGCTACACCTTC.

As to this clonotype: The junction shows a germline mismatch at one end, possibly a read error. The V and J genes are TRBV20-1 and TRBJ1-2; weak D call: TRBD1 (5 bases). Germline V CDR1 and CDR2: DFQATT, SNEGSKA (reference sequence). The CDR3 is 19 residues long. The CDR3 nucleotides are TGCAGTGCTCCCCTCTTGGGGTCTCCAACGAGGGGTCAGAACTATGACTACACCTTC. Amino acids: CSAPLLGSPTRGQNYDYTF.

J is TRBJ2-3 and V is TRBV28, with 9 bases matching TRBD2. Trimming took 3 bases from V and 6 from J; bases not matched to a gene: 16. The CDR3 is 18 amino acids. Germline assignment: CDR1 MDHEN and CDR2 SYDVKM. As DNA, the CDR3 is TGTGCCAGCAGTTTGCTCCGTCGAGGCGCGGGGGGGTTTGATACGCAGTATTTT. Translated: CASSLLRRGAGGFDTQYF.

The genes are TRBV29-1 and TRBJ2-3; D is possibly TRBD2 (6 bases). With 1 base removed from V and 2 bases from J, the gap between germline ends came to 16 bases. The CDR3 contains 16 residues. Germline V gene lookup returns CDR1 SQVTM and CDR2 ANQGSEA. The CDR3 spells CSVEGLGGAFTDTQYF. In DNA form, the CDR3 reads TGCAGCGTTGAAGGTCTCGGAGGGGCCTTCACAGATACGCAGTATTTT.